Listed below are T cell receptor beta chains from one sample, sequenced in a study of blood T cells in healthy people across ages. Via MiXCR, TCRdb re-called the 5' RACE reads, giving one row per CDR3 protein. The sample includes approximately 830,000 distinct CDR3 sequences, around two thirds of them seen just once. The sample taken for sequencing was blood. The receptor source for this set is a man younger than 40 in good health. The CDR3 runs from the conserved cysteine through the conserved F or W. The D gene is left open where the match is weak. Size is stated for part of the rows, as once, few or many counts, or as a class when the clone is expanded.

D gene	clone size	J gene	V gene	CDR3 protein	CDR3 DNA
.	few	TRBJ1-2	TRBV4-3	CASSQEFDSDYGYTF	TGCGCCAGCAGCCAAGAATTTGACAGCGACTATGGCTACACCTTC
.	.	TRBJ2-7	TRBV2	CASRKEQGYEQYF	TGTGCCAGCAGGAAGGAACAGGGATACGAGCAGTACTTC
.	.	TRBJ2-3	TRBV4-2	CASSSGAGTQYF	TGTGCCAGCAGTTCAGGGGCGGGTACGCAGTATTTT
.	.	TRBJ2-5	TRBV2	CASSIRAEQETQYF	TGTGCCAGCTCGATACGAGCCGAACAAGAGACCCAGTACTTC
TRBD2	.	TRBJ2-1	TRBV9	CASSVGGSGYNEQFF	TGTGCCAGCAGCGTAGGTGGTAGCGGGTACAATGAGCAGTTCTTC
.	once	TRBJ2-5	TRBV6-5	CASSTIGGTETQYF	TGTGCCAGCAGCACGATCGGGGGTACAGAGACCCAGTACTTC
.	.	TRBJ2-5	TRBV7-9	CASSLYGGEQETQYF	TGTGCCAGCAGCTTATATGGCGGGGAGCAAGAGACCCAGTACTTC
.	.	TRBJ2-3	TRBV7-9	CASTREERTDTQYF	TGTGCCAGCACCAGGGAGGAGCGGACAGATACGCAGTATTTT
.	.	TRBJ2-7	TRBV5-8	CASSLSGVEQYF	TGTGCCAGCAGCTTGTCCGGGGTCGAGCAGTACTTC
TRBD1	many	TRBJ2-3	TRBV29-1	CSVGGTGGTDTQYF	TGCAGCGTTGGAGGGACAGGAGGCACAGATACGCAGTATTTT
TRBD1	.	TRBJ2-3	TRBV18	CASSRDSGGTDTQYF	TGTGCCAGCTCACGGGACAGTGGGGGCACAGATACGCAGTATTTT
.	.	TRBJ2-1	TRBV20-1	CSADGPLGSYNEQFF	TGCAGTGCCGACGGGCCCCTTGGATCCTACAATGAGCAGTTCTTC
TRBD2	.	TRBJ2-5	TRBV6-2/TRBV6-3	CASRGASGGLTKETQYF	TGTGCCAGCCGAGGGGCTAGCGGGGGTCTCACAAAAGAGACCCAGTACTTC
TRBD1	.	TRBJ2-3	TRBV15	CATSRWGDRGTGTQYF	TGTGCCACCAGCAGATGGGGGGACAGGGGGACGGGTACGCAGTATTTT
.	.	TRBJ2-7	TRBV3-1	CASSQVGTFSYEQYF	TGTGCCAGCAGCCAAGTCGGGACCTTCTCCTACGAGCAGTACTTC
.	.	TRBJ1-6	TRBV11-2	CASSLDLGLTQRSPLHF	TGTGCCAGCAGCTTAGATTTGGGTTTAACCCAGCGGTCACCCCTCCACTTT
TRBD2	few	TRBJ2-5	TRBV28	CASSKRGPWETQYF	TGTGCCAGCAGTAAGCGGGGCCCCTGGGAGACCCAGTACTTC